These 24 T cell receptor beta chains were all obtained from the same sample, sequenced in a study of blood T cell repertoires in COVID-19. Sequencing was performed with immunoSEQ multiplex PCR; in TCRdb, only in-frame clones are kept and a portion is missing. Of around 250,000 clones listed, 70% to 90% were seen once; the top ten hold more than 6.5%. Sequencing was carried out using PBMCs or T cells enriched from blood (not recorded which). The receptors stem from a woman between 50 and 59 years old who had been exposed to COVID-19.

The CDR3 sequence: CASGSEGGSNTEAFF. In DNA, the CDR3 is TGTGCCAGCGGCTCGGAGGGAGGGTCGAACACTGAAGCTTTCTTT. The chain couples TRBV27 to TRBJ1-1; D not resolved. V lost 8 bases and J 1 base, leaving 17 bases between the germline ends. Germline values: CDR1 MNHEY, CDR2 SMNVEV (reference sequence). This CDR3 is built from 15 residues.

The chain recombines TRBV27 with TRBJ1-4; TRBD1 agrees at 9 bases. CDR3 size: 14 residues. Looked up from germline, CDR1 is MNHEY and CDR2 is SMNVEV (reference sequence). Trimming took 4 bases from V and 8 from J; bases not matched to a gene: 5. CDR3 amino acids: CASSSQGAEEKLFF. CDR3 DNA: TGTGCCAGCAGTTCACAGGGGGCTGAGGAAAAACTGTTTTTT.

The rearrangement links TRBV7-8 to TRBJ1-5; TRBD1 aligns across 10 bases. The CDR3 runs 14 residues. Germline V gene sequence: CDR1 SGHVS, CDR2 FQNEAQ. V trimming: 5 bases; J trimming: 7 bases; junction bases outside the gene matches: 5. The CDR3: CASSPRTGGQPQHF. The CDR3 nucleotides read TGTGCCAGCAGCCCACGGACAGGGGGACAGCCCCAGCATTTT.

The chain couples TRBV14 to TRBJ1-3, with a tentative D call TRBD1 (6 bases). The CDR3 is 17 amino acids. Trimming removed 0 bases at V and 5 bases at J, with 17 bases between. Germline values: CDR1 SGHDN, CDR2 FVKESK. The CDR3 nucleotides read TGTGCCAGCAGCCAAGATCAATTGTTCGGACAGCGAAACACCATATATTTT. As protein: CASSQDQLFGQRNTIYF.

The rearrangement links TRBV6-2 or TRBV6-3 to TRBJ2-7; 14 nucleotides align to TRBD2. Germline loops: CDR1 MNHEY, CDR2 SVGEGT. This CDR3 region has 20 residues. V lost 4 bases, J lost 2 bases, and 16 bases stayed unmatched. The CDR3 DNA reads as TGTGCCAGCAGTTTGGGCCTAATCCCCGGGACTAGCGGGGGCCCCTACGAGCAGTACTTC. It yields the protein CASSLGLIPGTSGGPYEQYF.

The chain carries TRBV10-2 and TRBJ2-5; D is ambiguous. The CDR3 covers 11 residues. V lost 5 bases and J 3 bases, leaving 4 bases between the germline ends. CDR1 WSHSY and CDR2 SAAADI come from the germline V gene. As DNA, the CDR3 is TGCGCCAGCAGTTTTAAAGAGACCCAGTACTTC. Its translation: CASSFKETQYF.

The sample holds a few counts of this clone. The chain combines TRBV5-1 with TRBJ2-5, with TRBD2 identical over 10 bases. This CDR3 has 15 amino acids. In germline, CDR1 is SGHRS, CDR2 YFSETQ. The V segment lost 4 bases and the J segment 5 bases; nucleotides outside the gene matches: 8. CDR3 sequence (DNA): TGCGCCAGCAGCCAGCGCCCTAGCGGGGGCGAGACCCAGTACTTC. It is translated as CASSQRPSGGETQYF. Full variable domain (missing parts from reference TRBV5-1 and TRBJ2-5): KAGVTQTPRYLIKTRGQQVTLSCSPISGHRSVSWYQQTPGQGLQFLFEYFSETQRNKGNFPGRFSGRQFSNSRSEMNVSTLELGDSALYLCASSQRPSGGETQYFGPGTRLLVL.

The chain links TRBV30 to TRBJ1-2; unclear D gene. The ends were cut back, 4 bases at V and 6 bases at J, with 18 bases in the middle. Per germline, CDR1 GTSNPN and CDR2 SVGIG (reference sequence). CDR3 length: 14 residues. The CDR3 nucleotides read TGTGCCTGGACGTCGTTGCCAGGCCCTCATGGCTACACCTTC. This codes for CAWTSLPGPHGYTF.

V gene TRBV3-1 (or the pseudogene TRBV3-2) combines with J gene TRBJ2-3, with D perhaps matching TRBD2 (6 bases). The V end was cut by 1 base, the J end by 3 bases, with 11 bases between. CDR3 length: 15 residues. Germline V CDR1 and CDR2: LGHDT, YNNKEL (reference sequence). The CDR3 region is CASSQGWAGTDTQYF. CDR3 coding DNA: TGTGCCAGCAGCCAAGGGTGGGCGGGGACAGATACGCAGTATTTT.

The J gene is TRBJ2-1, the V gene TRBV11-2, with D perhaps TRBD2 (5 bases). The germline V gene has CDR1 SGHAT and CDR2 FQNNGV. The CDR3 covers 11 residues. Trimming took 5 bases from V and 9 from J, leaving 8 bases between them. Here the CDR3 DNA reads TGTGCCAGCAGCCTAGCAGGTGAGCAGTTCTTC. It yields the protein CASSLAGEQFF.

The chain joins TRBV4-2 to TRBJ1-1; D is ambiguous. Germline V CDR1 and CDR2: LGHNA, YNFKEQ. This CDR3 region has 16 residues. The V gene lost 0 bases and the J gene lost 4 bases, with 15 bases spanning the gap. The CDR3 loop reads CASSQERWEKSTEAFF. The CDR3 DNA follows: TGTGCCAGCAGCCAAGAGCGCTGGGAGAAGAGCACTGAAGCTTTCTTT.

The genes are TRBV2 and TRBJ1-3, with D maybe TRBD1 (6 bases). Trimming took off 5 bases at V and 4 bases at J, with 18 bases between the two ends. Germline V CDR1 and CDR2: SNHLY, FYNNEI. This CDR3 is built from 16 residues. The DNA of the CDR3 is TGTGCCAGCAGTCCCGGACAGCTACCGATCGGAAACACCATATATTTT. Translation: CASSPGQLPIGNTIYF.

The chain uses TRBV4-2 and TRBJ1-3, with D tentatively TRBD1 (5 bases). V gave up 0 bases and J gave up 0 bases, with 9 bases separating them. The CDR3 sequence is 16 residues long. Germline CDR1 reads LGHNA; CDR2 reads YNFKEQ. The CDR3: CASSQEGLSSGNTIYF. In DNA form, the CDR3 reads TGTGCCAGCAGCCAAGAGGGGCTCAGCTCTGGAAACACCATATATTTT.

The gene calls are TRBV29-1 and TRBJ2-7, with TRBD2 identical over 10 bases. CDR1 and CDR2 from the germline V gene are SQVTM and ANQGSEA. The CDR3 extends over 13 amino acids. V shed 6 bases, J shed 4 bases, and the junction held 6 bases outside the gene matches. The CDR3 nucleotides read TGCAGCGTGGGAGCGGGGGGGCGGTACGAGCAGTACTTC. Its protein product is CSVGAGGRYEQYF.

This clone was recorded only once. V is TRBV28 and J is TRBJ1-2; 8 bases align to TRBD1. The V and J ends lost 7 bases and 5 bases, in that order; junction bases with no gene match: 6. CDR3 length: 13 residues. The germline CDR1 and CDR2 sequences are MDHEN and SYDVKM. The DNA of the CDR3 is TGTGCCAGCACCGTGGACAGGGCGTATGGCTACACCTTC. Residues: CASTVDRAYGYTF.

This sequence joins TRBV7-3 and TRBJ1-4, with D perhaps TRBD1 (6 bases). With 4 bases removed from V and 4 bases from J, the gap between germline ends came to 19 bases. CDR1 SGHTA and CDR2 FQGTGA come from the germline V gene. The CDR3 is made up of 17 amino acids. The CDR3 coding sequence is TGTGCCAGCAGCTCCAAAAATCACAGGGTGGGTAATGAAAAACTGTTTTTT. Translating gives CASSSKNHRVGNEKLFF.

CDR3 in amino acids: CASSVTPPGQGYYEQYF. In DNA form, the CDR3 reads TGTGCCAGCAGTGTGACCCCTCCCGGACAGGGGTACTACGAGCAGTACTTC. The gene calls are TRBV6-1 and TRBJ2-7; 9 bases match TRBD1. The CDR3 length is 17 residues. The J segment lost 3 bases and the V segment lost 4 bases, leaving 13 bases of the junction unmatched. Germline V gene data show CDR1 as MNHNS and CDR2 as SASEGT.

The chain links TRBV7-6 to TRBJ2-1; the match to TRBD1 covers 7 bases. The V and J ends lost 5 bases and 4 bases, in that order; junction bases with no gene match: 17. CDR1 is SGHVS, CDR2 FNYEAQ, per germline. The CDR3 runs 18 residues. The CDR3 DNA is TGTGCCAGCAGCCTCCGGGACAGAAACGTTCCCCTTTACAATGAGCAGTTCTTC. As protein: CASSLRDRNVPLYNEQFF.

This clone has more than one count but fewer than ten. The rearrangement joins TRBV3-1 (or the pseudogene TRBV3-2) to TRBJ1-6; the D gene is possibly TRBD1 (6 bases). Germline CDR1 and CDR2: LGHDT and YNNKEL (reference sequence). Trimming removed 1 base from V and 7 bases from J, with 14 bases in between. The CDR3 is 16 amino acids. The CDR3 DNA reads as TGTGCCAGCAGCCAAGTAGGCTGGGGGCGAAATTCACCCCTCCACTTT. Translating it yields CASSQVGWGRNSPLHF.

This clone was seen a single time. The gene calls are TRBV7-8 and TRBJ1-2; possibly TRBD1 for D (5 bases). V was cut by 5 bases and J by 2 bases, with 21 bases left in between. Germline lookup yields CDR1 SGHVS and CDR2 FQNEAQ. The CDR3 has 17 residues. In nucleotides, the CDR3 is TGTGCCAGCAGCCCTAGTGGGGGGAGGGGAGAAAACTATGGCTACACCTTC. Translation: CASSPSGGRGENYGYTF.

CDR3 DNA sequence: TGTGCCAGCAGCCGCGGTAGCGGGGGGCCTAGCACAGATACGCAGTATTTT. Protein: CASSRGSGGPSTDTQYF. The rearrangement joins TRBV3-1 (or the pseudogene TRBV3-2) to TRBJ2-3; 10 nucleotides agree with TRBD2. CDR1 and CDR2 (germline): LGHDT, YNNKEL (reference sequence). Losses at the gene ends were 4 bases for V and 0 bases for J; bases not matched to a gene: 7. This CDR3 spans 17 amino acids.

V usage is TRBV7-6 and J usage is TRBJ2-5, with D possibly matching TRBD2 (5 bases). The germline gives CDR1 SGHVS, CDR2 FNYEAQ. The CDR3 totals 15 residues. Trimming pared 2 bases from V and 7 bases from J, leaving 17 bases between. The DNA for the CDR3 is TGTGCCAGCAGCTTATCTGATGGAGGTCGGGGGACCCAGTACTTC. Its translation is CASSLSDGGRGTQYF.

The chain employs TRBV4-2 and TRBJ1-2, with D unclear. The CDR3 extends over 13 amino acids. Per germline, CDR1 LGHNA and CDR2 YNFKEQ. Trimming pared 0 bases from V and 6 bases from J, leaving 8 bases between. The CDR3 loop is CASSQEKEDGYTF. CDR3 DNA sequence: TGTGCCAGCAGCCAAGAGAAGGAGGATGGCTACACCTTC.

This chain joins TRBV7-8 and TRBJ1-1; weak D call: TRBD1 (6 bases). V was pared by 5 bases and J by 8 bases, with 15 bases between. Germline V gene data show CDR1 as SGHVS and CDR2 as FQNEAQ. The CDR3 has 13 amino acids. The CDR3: CASSPLYQGEAFF. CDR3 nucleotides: TGTGCCAGCAGCCCGCTCTACCAGGGGGAAGCTTTCTTT. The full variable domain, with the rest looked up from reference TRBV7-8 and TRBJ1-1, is GAGVSQSPRYKVAKRGQDVALRCDPISGHVSLFWYQQALGQGPEFLTYFQNEAQLDKSGLPSDRFFAERPEGSVSTLKIQRTQQEDSAVYLCASSPLYQGEAFFGQGTRLTVV.